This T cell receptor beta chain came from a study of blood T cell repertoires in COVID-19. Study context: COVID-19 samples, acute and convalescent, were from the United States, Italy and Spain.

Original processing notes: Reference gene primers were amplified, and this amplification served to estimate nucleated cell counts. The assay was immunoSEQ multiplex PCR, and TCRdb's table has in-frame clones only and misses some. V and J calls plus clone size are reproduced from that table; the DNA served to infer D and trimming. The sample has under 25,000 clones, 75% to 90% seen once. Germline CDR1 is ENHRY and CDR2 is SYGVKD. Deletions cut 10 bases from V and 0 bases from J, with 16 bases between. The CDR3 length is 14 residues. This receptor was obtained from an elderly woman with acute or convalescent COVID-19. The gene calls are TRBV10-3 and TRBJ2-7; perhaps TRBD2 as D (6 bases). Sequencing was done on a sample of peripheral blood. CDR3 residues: CATRETGVSYEQYF. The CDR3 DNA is TGTGCCACTAGGGAGACGGGGGTCTCCTACGAGCAGTACTTC.